This T cell receptor beta chain was documented in a study of blood T cell repertoires in COVID-19. Study-level information: Collection of acute and convalescent COVID-19 samples took place in the United States, Italy and Spain. Sources were T cells, B-cell-depleted T cells, or PBMCs; the material itself was cDNA or gDNA.

As originally analysed: Estimation of nucleated cell counts relied on the amplification of reference gene primers. TCRdb keeps only in-frame clones here, not all; method: immunoSEQ multiplex PCR. V, J and clone size are taken as reported in that table, and D and trimming were inferred from the DNA itself. The table has around 190,000 clones, about 79% seen once; the top ten hold about 13%. The ends were cut back, 4 bases at V and 1 base at J, with 5 bases in the middle. Germline V gene sequence: CDR1 SGHRS, CDR2 YFSETQ. The CDR3 extends over 12 amino acids. The sequence was collected from a human donor in a cohort sampled during active COVID-19. The chain joins TRBV5-1 to TRBJ1-1; D gene ambiguous. Sequencing input: peripheral blood. CDR3 DNA: TGCGCCAGCAGCAGACAGAACACTGAAGCTTTCTTT. It specifies CASSRQNTEAFF.